A selection of T cell receptor beta chains follows, all from one sample in a study of cytomegalovirus exposure and HLA in healthy donors. Assay: immunoSEQ multiplex PCR; the TCRdb copy retains only in-frame clones and omits some. Of some 140,000 clones listed, almost 80% are singletons. Sequencing input: PBMCs. These receptors came from a man aged 18-30 years in good health and CMV-seronegative. Each CDR3 is given without its conserved first and last residue. Some rows mark clone size as missing; the rest say once, few, many or name a class of expanded clone.

V gene: TRBV5-6
J gene: TRBJ1-4
clone size: NA
CDR3 protein: ASSPAGTVNEKLF

V gene: TRBV7-9
J gene: TRBJ1-2
clone size: NA
CDR3 protein: ASSETGNYGYT

V gene: TRBV10-2
J gene: TRBJ1-2
clone size: NA
CDR3 protein: ASSWTGSPSSTIHGYT

V gene: TRBV5-1
J gene: TRBJ2-5
clone size: once
CDR3 protein: ASSLTGLETQY

V gene: TRBV5-1
J gene: TRBJ1-1
clone size: once
CDR3 protein: ASSLFGSGATTEAF

V gene: TRBV30
J gene: TRBJ2-7
clone size: few
CDR3 protein: AWSTGTGAYEQY

V gene: TRBV2
J gene: TRBJ2-7
clone size: few
CDR3 protein: ASSVEGLGWEQY

V gene: TRBV7-8
J gene: TRBJ2-7
clone size: once
CDR3 protein: ASSLWSTGGGYEQY

V gene: TRBV18
J gene: TRBJ2-1
clone size: NA
CDR3 protein: ASSPPGQSEQF

V gene: TRBV4-2
J gene: TRBJ2-1
clone size: NA
CDR3 protein: ASSQETSGGMNEQF

V gene: TRBV30
J gene: TRBJ2-7
clone size: NA
CDR3 protein: AWSFFGEQY

V gene: TRBV7-9
J gene: TRBJ1-1
clone size: few
CDR3 protein: ASSRSEAF

V gene: TRBV4-2
J gene: TRBJ2-7
clone size: NA
CDR3 protein: ASSQARQGEQY

V gene: TRBV19
J gene: TRBJ1-2
clone size: NA
CDR3 protein: ASSPGMNYGYT

V gene: TRBV10-3
J gene: TRBJ2-7
clone size: NA
CDR3 protein: AISGGQGAAYEQY

V gene: TRBV9
J gene: TRBJ2-7
clone size: NA
CDR3 protein: ASSVTGGSYEQY

V gene: TRBV12-5
J gene: TRBJ2-1
clone size: NA
CDR3 protein: ASGSPPTALYSEQF

V gene: TRBV4-3
J gene: TRBJ1-5
clone size: few
CDR3 protein: ASSQSSGSQPQH

V gene: TRBV7-8
J gene: TRBJ1-2
clone size: NA
CDR3 protein: ASSLTGGTSYGYT

V gene: TRBV7-8
J gene: TRBJ1-6
clone size: NA
CDR3 protein: ASSLGQEDSPLH

V gene: TRBV29-1
J gene: TRBJ1-2
clone size: NA
CDR3 protein: SVHDRGIGYT

V gene: TRBV23-1
J gene: TRBJ2-4
clone size: NA
CDR3 protein: ASSRGGREKNIQY

V gene: TRBV7-2
J gene: TRBJ2-2
clone size: once
CDR3 protein: ASSLAIHKNTGELF

V gene: TRBV7-3
J gene: TRBJ2-7
clone size: NA
CDR3 protein: ASSDGGNFEQY

V gene: TRBV7-8
J gene: TRBJ2-7
clone size: NA
CDR3 protein: ASSPRMGLAGSRY

V gene: TRBV5-1
J gene: TRBJ2-7
clone size: NA
CDR3 protein: ASSLAGTGGFYYEQY

V gene: TRBV28
J gene: TRBJ1-1
clone size: NA
CDR3 protein: ASLRETNTEAF

V gene: TRBV27
J gene: TRBJ1-1
clone size: NA
CDR3 protein: ASYPGWDTEAF